One sample yielded the 18 T cell receptor beta chains listed below, sequenced in a study of T-cell reconstitution after alpha-beta-depleted transplantation in children. This sample's TCRbeta library carried unique molecular identifier barcodes. Each CDR3 protein is one row after TCRdb ran MiXCR on the PCR reads. The table has around 580,000 distinct CDR3 sequences, 23% seen once. The source material was PBMCs, mostly from graft donor cells, sampled 360 days after TCRalphabeta/CD19-depleted stem cell transplant. The receptor set was obtained from a boy younger than two who had a stem cell transplant for acute myeloid leukemia, so the T cells may come from the graft donor.

This clonotype was observed many times. This chain joins TRBV24-1 and TRBJ2-1, with TRBD1 identical over 7 bases. There are 15 residues in the CDR3. CDR1 is KGHDR, CDR2 SFDVKD, per germline. V shed 6 bases and J 2 bases; nucleotides not matched to a gene: 6. CDR3: CATSRAGGAYNEQFF. The CDR3 region has the DNA TGTGCCACCAGTAGGGCAGGGGGTGCCTACAATGAGCAGTTCTTC.

This clonotype was picked up many times. The chain has TRBV20-1 and TRBJ1-1, with 7 nucleotides matching TRBD1. The CDR3 length is 13 residues. The ends lost 5 bases at V and 5 bases at J; junction bases unmatched: 8. Germline V gives CDR1 DFQATT, CDR2 SNEGSKA (reference sequence). DNA for the CDR3: TGCAGTGCTGGACAGGAAGTTTGGACTGAAGCTTTCTTT. Translation gives CSAGQEVWTEAFF.

This rearrangement joins TRBV10-3 to TRBJ1-6; a weak D match, TRBD1 (6 bases). The CDR3 consists of 15 residues. Germline values: CDR1 ENHRY, CDR2 SYGVKD. V lost 10 bases and J 6 bases, leaving 19 bases between the germline ends. Written as DNA, the CDR3 is TGTGCCACAACCTCACAGGGCACCAGTAATTCACCCCTCCACTTT. Translating gives CATTSQGTSNSPLHF.

This clonotype has at least ten counts. CDR3 nucleotides: TGCGCCAGCAGCCACACGACTAGCCCCGGCAATGAGCAGTTCTTC. This codes for CASSHTTSPGNEQFF. This chain joins TRBV4-1 and TRBJ2-1, with 7 bases fitting TRBD2. V shed 3 bases, J shed 6 bases, and the junction held 8 bases outside the gene matches. The CDR3 loop spans 15 amino acids. CDR1 is MGHRA, CDR2 YSYEKL, per germline.

J is TRBJ2-7 and V is TRBV20-1; 9 bases align to TRBD1. Germline CDR1 is DFQATT and CDR2 is SNEGSKA (reference sequence). The junction had 8 bases not matched to a gene; V was cut back by 3 bases and J by 5 bases. This CDR3 has 14 residues. The CDR3 nucleotides read TGCAGTGCTAGCCGGGACAGGGCCCGCAACGAGCAGTACTTC. This gives the protein CSASRDRARNEQYF.

This clonotype was seen more than once but under ten times. The chain has TRBV6-1 and TRBJ2-7; 9 bases agree with TRBD2. V gave up 6 bases and J gave up 4 bases; unmatched junction bases: 7. CDR1 and CDR2 from the germline V gene are MNHNS and SASEGT. The CDR3 consists of 14 residues. For the CDR3, the DNA is TGTGCCAGCAGCAGCGCGGGGGGGCGATACGAGCAGTACGTC. As protein: CASSSAGGRYEQYV.

This clonotype came up many times. The V and J genes are TRBV20-1 and TRBJ1-4, with 7 bases matching TRBD1. Germline CDR1 reads DFQATT; CDR2 reads SNEGSKA (reference sequence). The CDR3 totals 15 residues. J lost 4 bases, V lost 0 bases, and 5 bases had no gene match. The CDR3 bases are TGCAGTGCTAGAGACCCGACAGGGATTAATGAAAAACTGTTTTTT. Protein product: CSARDPTGINEKLFF.

This clonotype was observed a few times. V and J are TRBV6-5 and TRBJ2-3, with D perhaps given as TRBD1 or TRBD2 (5 bases each). The CDR3 extends over 15 amino acids. V shed 2 bases and J shed 1 base, with 10 bases lying between them. The germline CDR1 and CDR2 sequences are MNHEY and SVGAGI. CDR3 residues: CASSYEGPCTDTQYF. The CDR3 nucleotides are TGTGCCAGCAGTTACGAGGGACCTTGCACAGATACGCAGTATTTT.

This clonotype was recorded many times. The V and J genes are TRBV29-1 and TRBJ2-1; D call uncertain. V lost 5 bases to trimming and J lost 4 bases, with 6 bases between them. The CDR3 extends over 11 amino acids. The germline V gene encodes CDR1 SQVTM and CDR2 ANQGSEA. The CDR3 protein is CSVYTYNEQFF. The CDR3 DNA reads TGCAGCGTTTACACATACAATGAGCAGTTCTTC.

The rearrangement joins TRBV20-1 to TRBJ2-2, with TRBD2 as a possible D gene (5 bases). CDR3 length: 14 residues. Deletions cut 6 bases from V and 4 bases from J, with 15 bases between. Germline V CDR1 and CDR2: DFQATT, SNEGSKA (reference sequence). The CDR3 loop reads CSALGPGGTGELFF. CDR3 nucleotides: TGCAGTGCCCTGGGCCCCGGAGGCACCGGGGAGCTGTTTTTT.

This clonotype was detected only a few times. The rearrangement uses TRBV12-3 or TRBV12-4 and TRBJ1-2; TRBD1 matches at 8 bases. The trim removed 2 bases at V and 4 bases at J, leaving 6 bases unmatched. CDR3 length: 15 residues. CDR3 protein: CASSLTDRGPYGYTF. CDR3 nucleotide sequence: TGTGCCAGCAGTTTAACCGACAGGGGCCCCTATGGCTACACCTTC.

In its sample, this clonotype was seen a few times. The chain carries TRBV10-1 and TRBJ2-1; TRBD1 matches at 11 bases. From germline, CDR1 is WNHNN and CDR2 SYGVQD (reference sequence). This CDR3 has 13 amino acids. V was clipped by 10 bases and J by 4 bases; unmatched bases: 3. The CDR3 nucleotides are TGCGCCACCGGGACAGGGGGTTACAATGAGCAGTTCTTC. The encoded protein is CATGTGGYNEQFF.

This clonotype came up many times. V is TRBV7-9 and J is TRBJ2-3; 9 bases map to TRBD1. The germline V gene encodes CDR1 SEHNR and CDR2 FQNEAQ (reference sequence). Trimming removed 5 bases from V and 3 bases from J; junction bases left unmatched: 12. The CDR3 spans 17 residues. In DNA, the CDR3 is TGTGCCAGCAGCCGTGGTCCTACAGGGGGCAGAACAGATACGCAGTATTTT. Translation: CASSRGPTGGRTDTQYF.

Note on this clonotype: At one of its ends the junction is not consistent with the germline gene, which may arise from a read error. The chain combines TRBV20-1 with TRBJ2-1; 13 bases match TRBD2. The germline V gene encodes CDR1 DFQATT and CDR2 SNEGSKA (reference sequence). CDR3 length: 17 amino acids. In DNA, the CDR3 is TGCTGTGCTAGATCCGCAACCGGGACTAGCGGGGTAGATGAGCAGTTCTTC. Translation: CCARSATGTSGVDEQFF.

This clonotype was counted at least ten times. This sequence joins TRBV29-1 and TRBJ2-2, with D perhaps assigned TRBD1 or TRBD2 (5 bases each). The CDR3 is made up of 14 amino acids. Looked up from germline, CDR1 is SQVTM and CDR2 is ANQGSEA. Trimming stripped 4 bases from V and 12 bases from J, with 21 bases between. CDR3 amino acids: CSVVSTGPPGQLFF. The CDR3 DNA reads TGCAGCGTTGTTAGTACAGGACCACCGGGGCAGCTGTTTTTT.

The V gene is TRBV20-1, the J gene TRBJ1-5; no reliable D call. This CDR3 region has 13 residues. The V end lost 3 bases, the J end lost 3 bases, and 9 bases lay between the germline ends. CDR1 and CDR2 from the germline V gene are DFQATT and SNEGSKA (reference sequence). As DNA, the CDR3 is TGCAGTGCTAGGGAGAACAACAATCAGCCCCAGCATTTT. Its protein product is CSARENNNQPQHF.

Only a few counts were recorded for this clonotype. This chain joins TRBV12-3 or TRBV12-4 and TRBJ2-1; 10 nucleotides agree with TRBD2. The trim removed 6 bases at V and 7 bases at J, leaving 12 bases unmatched. The CDR3 runs to 16 residues. This chain's CDR3 is CASSTRLAGTGNEQFF. The CDR3 DNA follows: TGTGCCAGCAGCACAAGACTAGCGGGCACGGGGAATGAGCAGTTCTTC.

V is TRBV6-1 and J is TRBJ1-2; 7 nucleotides match TRBD1. The J segment lost 6 bases and the V segment lost 6 bases, leaving 16 bases of the junction unmatched. The CDR3 is 16 residues long. Germline CDR1 MNHNS, CDR2 SASEGT. DNA for the CDR3: TGTGCCAGCAGCGCACACCGATATACAGGGGACAATGGCTACACCTTC. Translation gives CASSAHRYTGDNGYTF.